This TCR beta chain was profiled in a study of post-analysis software for immune sequencing data. Germline V gene sequence: CDR1 MNHEY, CDR2 SVGAGI. V dropped 6 bases and J dropped 1 base, with 9 bases sitting between them. This CDR3 region has 13 residues. Libraries were made from TCR beta cDNA, and they carried unique molecular identifiers. TCRdb redid the calling of the PCR reads with MiXCR, one entry per CDR3 protein. Found here are roughly 700,000 distinct CDR3 sequences, approximately 30% of them singletons; the top ten hold more than 0.55%. Findings of the study overall: Among multiple sclerosis patients, normalized Chao1 diversity was significantly below that of controls. Among five TRBV segments more frequent in patients than controls were TRBV5-6, TRBV5-1 and TRBV20-1.

On this clonotype itself: As yet, its antigen is unknown.

The specimen was blood. The sequence was collected from a girl under 18 with multiple sclerosis. The chain recombines TRBV6-5 with TRBJ1-1; unclear D gene. CDR3 coding DNA: TGTGCCAGCAGACCCCCTAGGAACACTGAAGCTTTCTTT. It yields the protein CASRPPRNTEAFF.